These 13 T cell receptor beta chains originate from one sample sequenced in a study of metastatic and nonmetastatic thyroid tumors. No patient had received any treatment before thyroid surgery. Via MiXCR, TCRdb re-called the PCR reads. The sample lists approximately 31,000 clones; around 20% were seen once. The sequencing input was blood. The receptors derive from a female donor with papillary thyroid cancer or a benign thyroid nodule (not recorded which). Some clones in this sample may be carry-over from other donors' samples.

This clone was seen many times. The V and J genes are TRBV5-6 and TRBJ1-3; tentative D call: TRBD1 (5 bases). Germline V lookup: CDR1 SGHDT, CDR2 YYEEEE. Trimming removed 0 bases from V and 4 bases from J, with 14 bases in between. The CDR3 contains 16 residues. DNA for the CDR3: TGTGCCAGCAGCTTGGCCAGCGACAGTGAAGGAAACACCATATATTTT. It is translated as CASSLASDSEGNTIYF.

Comments on this clone: An end of the junction does not agree with germline; a read error may underlie this. The same CDR3 arises from other DNA sequences in this sample as well. This chain connects TRBV5-1 to TRBJ1-6; tentatively, D is TRBD1 (5 bases). The CDR3 is 15 amino acids. Per the germline V gene, CDR1 is SGHRS and CDR2 is YFSETQ. The CDR3 is CASSLAGTFDSPLHF. The CDR3 DNA reads TGCGCCAGCAGCTTGGCCGGGACTTTCGATTCACCCCTCCACTTC.

V usage is TRBV28 and J usage is TRBJ2-7; the D is unclear. Trimming shortened V by 10 bases and J by 5 bases, and 24 bases separated the two germline ends. This CDR3 region has 15 residues. Germline V gene lookup returns CDR1 MDHEN and CDR2 SYDVKM. For the CDR3, the DNA is TGTGCCATCGGTGAGGACGGCAGCGACGTGAACGAGCAGTACTTC. It translates to CAIGEDGSDVNEQYF.

By its share, this clone is medium-sized. This chain connects TRBV6-1 to TRBJ2-1; D is undetermined. The V gene's germline CDR1 is MNHNS and CDR2 SASEGT. CDR3 length: 12 amino acids. V lost 7 bases and J 11 bases, leaving 15 bases between the germline ends. The CDR3, as DNA: TGTGCCAGCACAAAACCGGGCACCAAGCAGTTCTTC. It is translated as CASTKPGTKQFF.

This clone was seen ten or more times. This rearrangement joins TRBV4-2 to TRBJ2-7; 9 positions agree with TRBD2. J was trimmed by 0 bases and V by 2 bases; bases with no gene match: 2. Germline CDR1 and CDR2: LGHNA and YNFKEQ. This CDR3 is 15 amino acids long. This chain's CDR3 is CASSQPSGDSYEQYF. Here the CDR3 DNA reads TGTGCCAGCAGCCAACCTAGCGGGGACTCCTACGAGCAGTACTTC.

As concerns this clone: This may be a read error: a much more frequent sequence differs by one nucleotide. CDR3 in amino acids: CASSQAGRLLNQPQHF. Here the CDR3 DNA reads TGCGCCAGCAGCCAAGCCGGACGGCTTCTCAATCAGCCCCAGCATTTT. V gene TRBV4-1 combines with J gene TRBJ1-5; no clear D gene. From germline, CDR1 is MGHRA and CDR2 YSYEKL. The CDR3 has 16 amino acids. The germline V and J ends were trimmed by 1 base and 3 bases, with 13 bases remaining between them.

The table lists this clone with many counts. This chain links TRBV4-2 with TRBJ2-3; D possibly uses TRBD1 or TRBD2 (6 bases each). Trimming left V 1 base short and J 6 bases short, with 11 bases between. From germline, CDR1 is LGHNA and CDR2 YNFKEQ. This CDR3 spans 14 amino acids. DNA of the CDR3: TGTGCCAGCAGCCAAGGGGGGGCGCGGGATACGCAGTATTTT. Translated: CASSQGGARDTQYF.

The sample holds a few counts of this clone. This rearrangement joins TRBV6-6 to TRBJ2-1; unclear D gene. This CDR3 has 15 residues. Germline CDR1 MNHNY, CDR2 SVGAGI (reference sequence). V dropped 2 bases and J dropped 9 bases, with 17 bases sitting between them. The CDR3 DNA is TGTGCCAGCAGTTACAGCACCCTTGTCCGAGGTGAGCAGTTCTTC. Its protein product is CASSYSTLVRGEQFF.

This clone was seen a handful of times. The chain links TRBV6-1 to TRBJ1-2; D unclear. Germline CDR1 MNHNS, CDR2 SASEGT. This CDR3 has 12 amino acids. Deletions cut 6 bases from V and 8 bases from J, with 13 bases between. The CDR3 loop reads CASRPTLGGYTF. The CDR3 DNA reads as TGTGCCAGCAGGCCCACATTAGGGGGCTACACCTTC.

The CDR3 nucleotides read TGTGCCAGCAGCCCCGGGCAAGAGACCCAGTACTTC. Translation: CASSPGQETQYF. The rearrangement joins TRBV6-2 or TRBV6-3 to TRBJ2-5; D is unclear. Germline lookup yields CDR1 MNHEY and CDR2 SVGEGT. The CDR3 covers 12 residues. V gave up 6 bases and J gave up 2 bases, with 7 bases separating them.

About this clone: This sample includes further DNA sequences coding for the same CDR3. The chain recombines TRBV27 with TRBJ2-1; TRBD2 matches at 7 bases. The V and J ends lost 7 bases and 8 bases, in that order; junction bases with no gene match: 17. This CDR3 comprises 16 residues. The V gene's germline CDR1 is MNHEY and CDR2 SMNVEV (reference sequence). DNA for the CDR3: TGTGCCAGCACCCAAAGGGCTGGGGGGGTCGTCTATGAGCAGTTCTTC. Its translation is CASTQRAGGVVYEQFF.

The chain carries TRBV6-5 and TRBJ2-1; 7 nucleotides line up with TRBD2. The CDR3 has 16 residues. Germline lookup yields CDR1 MNHEY and CDR2 SVGAGI. V lost 4 bases to trimming and J lost 3 bases; unmatched junction nucleotides: 9. CDR3 sequence: CASSSDGAGVYNEQFF. The CDR3 nucleotides are TGTGCCAGCAGTTCTGACGGGGCGGGAGTCTACAATGAGCAGTTCTTC.

This clone has at least ten counts. The chain recombines TRBV6-5 with TRBJ2-3; D is possibly TRBD2 (6 bases). The length of the CDR3 is 15 residues. Trimming removed 0 bases from V and 6 bases from J, with 13 bases in between. Germline CDR1 is MNHEY and CDR2 is SVGAGI. The DNA for the CDR3 is TGTGCCAGCAGTTACTCGGCTAGCCGGGGGGATACGCAGTATTTT. Its protein is CASSYSASRGDTQYF.